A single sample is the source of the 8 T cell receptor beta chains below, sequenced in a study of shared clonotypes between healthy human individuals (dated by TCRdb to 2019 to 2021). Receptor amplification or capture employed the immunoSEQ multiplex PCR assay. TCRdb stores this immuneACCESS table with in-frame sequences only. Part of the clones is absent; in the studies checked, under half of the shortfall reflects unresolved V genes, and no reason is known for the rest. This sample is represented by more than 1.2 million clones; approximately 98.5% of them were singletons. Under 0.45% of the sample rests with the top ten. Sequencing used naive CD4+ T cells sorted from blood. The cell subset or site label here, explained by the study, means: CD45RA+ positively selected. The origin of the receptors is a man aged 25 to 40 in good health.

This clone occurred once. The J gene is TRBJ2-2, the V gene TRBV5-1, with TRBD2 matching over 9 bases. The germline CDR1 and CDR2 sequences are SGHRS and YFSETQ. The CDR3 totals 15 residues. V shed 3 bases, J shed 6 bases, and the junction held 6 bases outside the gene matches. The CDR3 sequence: CASSWGTSRAGELFF. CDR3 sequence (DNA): TGCGCCAGCAGCTGGGGGACTAGCCGGGCCGGGGAGCTGTTTTTT.

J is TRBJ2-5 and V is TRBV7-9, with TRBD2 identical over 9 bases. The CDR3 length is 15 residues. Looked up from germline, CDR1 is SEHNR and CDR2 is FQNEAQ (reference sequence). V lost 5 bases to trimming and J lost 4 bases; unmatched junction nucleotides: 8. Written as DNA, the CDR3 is TGTGCCAGCAGCGATAGCGGGAGTAGGGGAGAGACCCAGTACTTC. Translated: CASSDSGSRGETQYF.

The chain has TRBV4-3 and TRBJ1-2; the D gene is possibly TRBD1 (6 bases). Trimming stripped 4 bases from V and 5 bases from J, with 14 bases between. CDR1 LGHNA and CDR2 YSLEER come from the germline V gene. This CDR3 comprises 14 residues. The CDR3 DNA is TGCGCCAGCAGCCCACGACAGGCTTGGTATGGCTACACCTTC. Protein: CASSPRQAWYGYTF.

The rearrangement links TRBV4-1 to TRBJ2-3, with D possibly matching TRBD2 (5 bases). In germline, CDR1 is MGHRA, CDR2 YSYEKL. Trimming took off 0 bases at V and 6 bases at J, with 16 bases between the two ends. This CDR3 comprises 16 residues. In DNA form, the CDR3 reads TGCGCCAGCAGCCAAGATGGTGCAGGACTGAGCGATACGCAGTATTTT. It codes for CASSQDGAGLSDTQYF.

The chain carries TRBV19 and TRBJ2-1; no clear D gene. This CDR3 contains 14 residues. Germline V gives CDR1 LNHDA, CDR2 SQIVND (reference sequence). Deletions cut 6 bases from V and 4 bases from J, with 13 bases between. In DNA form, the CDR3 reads TGTGCCAGTAGCCGATACCCAGAGTACAATGAGCAGTTCTTC. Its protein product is CASSRYPEYNEQFF.

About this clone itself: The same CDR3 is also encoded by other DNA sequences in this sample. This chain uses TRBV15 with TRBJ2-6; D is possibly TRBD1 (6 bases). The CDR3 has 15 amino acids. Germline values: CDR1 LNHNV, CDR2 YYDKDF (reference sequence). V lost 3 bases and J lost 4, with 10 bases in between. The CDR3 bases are TGTGCCACCAGCAGCAGGGGTTCGGGGGCCAACGTCCTGACTTTC. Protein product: CATSSRGSGANVLTF.

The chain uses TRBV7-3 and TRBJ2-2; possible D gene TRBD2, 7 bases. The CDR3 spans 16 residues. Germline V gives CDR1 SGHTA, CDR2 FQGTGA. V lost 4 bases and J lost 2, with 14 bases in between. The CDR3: CASSSTGGYNTGELFF. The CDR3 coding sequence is TGTGCCAGCAGCTCTACGGGGGGCTATAACACCGGGGAGCTGTTTTTT.

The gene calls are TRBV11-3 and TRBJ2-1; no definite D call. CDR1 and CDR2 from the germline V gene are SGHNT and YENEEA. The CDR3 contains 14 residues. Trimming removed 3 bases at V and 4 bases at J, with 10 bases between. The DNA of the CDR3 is TGTGCCAGCAGCTTCGGCCCAAGTTACAATGAGCAGTTCTTC. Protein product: CASSFGPSYNEQFF.